This T cell receptor (beta chain) was captured in a study of blood T cell repertoires in COVID-19. Overall study: COVID-19 samples from acute and convalescent phases originated in the United States, Italy and Spain. The cDNA or gDNA used as material had been derived from T cells, B-cell-depleted T cells, or PBMCs.

Points on this clone: The junction does not match germline at one end; this may be a read error.

In the authors' methods: Quantification of nucleated cells was approximated via reference gene primer amplification. Sequencing was performed with immunoSEQ multiplex PCR; in TCRdb, only in-frame clones are kept and a portion is missing. V, J and clone size derive from that table, while D and trimming were established from the DNA sequence. The sample comprises approximately 200,000 clones, about 88% of which are singletons, and under 2% rests with the top ten. CDR3 length: 14 amino acids. CDR1 and CDR2 from the germline V gene are MNHEY and SVGAGI. This chain connects TRBV6-5 to TRBJ2-7; D unresolved. This TCR was recovered from a middle-aged man with active or convalescent COVID-19. Specimen: peripheral blood. The chain's CDR3 is CASSYRSASHEQYF. In nucleotides, the CDR3 is TGTGCCAGCAGTTACCGGTCCGCCTCCCACGAGCAGTACTTC.